The present entry profiles one T cell receptor (beta chain) with its context. No antigen is known for it. Qualities for individual bases were not recorded, and no much larger clone is one base off. TCRbeta CDR3 regions were sequenced with the immunoSEQ Assay. After extraction, genomic DNA underwent amplification by bias-controlled multiplex PCR, followed by high-throughput sequencing. Per the original workflow: To quantify the absolute abundance of every unique TCRbeta CDR3 region, sequences were collapsed and filtered. T cell fraction was estimated by normalization of TCRbeta template counts to usable DNA, with usable DNA being measured through amplification of reference genes present in all nucleated cells. Repertoire TCRs were annotated as SARS-CoV-2-specific when V gene, CDR3 amino acid sequence and J gene were exactly matched to a known reactive TCR set. The reference SARS-CoV-2 TCR set was obtained from MIRA and was filtered for enrichment in COVID-19-positive ImmuneCODE repertoires, whereby public or cross-reactive TCRs were removed. Based on the MIRA antigens, annotated TCRs were further analysed at the level of specific ORF or position within ORF. Breadth was defined as the number of annotated unique rearrangements divided by the total number of unique productive rearrangements, and depth was defined as the summed frequency of the annotated unique rearrangements. TCR breadth was compared between groups using two-sided Wilcoxon rank-sum tests. TCRdb provides this immuneACCESS table in a form limited to in-frame rearrangements. Some clones are lacking; in checked studies, under half of them reflect an unresolved V gene, and why the rest are absent is not known. V, J and clone size are taken as reported in that table, and D and trimming were inferred from the DNA itself. The sample table shows about 350,000 clones, and approximately 90% are seen once. The ten most abundant clones make up around 4.5% of the sample.

Taken with the paper, the label for treatment or condition translates to: about 20 received Ad26.COV2.S at low or high dose, single or two shots; several received placebo; per-sample allocation not given. Repertoires of vaccine and placebo recipients were sequenced from samples collected on day 63 after the first injection. Cohort 1b enrolled 20 to 30 adults aged 18-55 years at a single site in Boston, USA, between 29 July and 7 August 2020. As a vaccine, Ad26.COV2.S was a replication-incompetent adenovirus type 26 vector that expressed a prefusion-stabilized SARS-CoV-2 spike protein derived from the original Wuhan strain. The germline V gene (reference sequence) specifies MNHEY as CDR1 and SMNVEV as CDR2. V loses 2 bases at its end and J loses 6 bases; junction bases beyond the gene matches: 7. Spanning cysteine to phenylalanine, the CDR3 consists of 15 amino acids. Left in the record is the CDR3 DNA by itself, 45 bases read in frame from the first base.

This sample is drawn from a study of Ad26.COV2.S vaccination and SARS-CoV-2 variants (dated by TCRdb to the early 2020s). Regarding the study in general: Donors in the vaccine arm were drawn from COV1001, a phase I-IIa trial of Ad26.COV2.S in healthy adults that was multicentre, randomized, double-blind and placebo-controlled. Investigators remained blinded to trial group allocation during experiments and outcome assessment. Ad26.COV2.S was administered intramuscularly at 5 x 10^10 or 1 x 10^11 viral particles, either as a single shot or as two shots given 56 days apart. Sequencing of the TCRbeta repertoire served to evaluate the specificity and breadth of SARS-CoV-2-reactive T cell receptors following Ad26.COV2.S vaccination. Participants in the trial were split at random into five groups of five each, receiving low-dose or high-dose Ad26.COV2.S once or twice, or else placebo on both occasions. The TCR-sequenced set comprised around 30 samples: about 19 Ad26.COV2.S vaccine recipients, 5 placebo recipients and 8 SARS-CoV-2 convalescent individuals.

What the study reported, not specific to this receptor: The study was not powered for comparison of responses between vaccine doses or regimens. It was noted by the authors that total T cell responses may have been underestimated by the TCR breadth and depth analyses. Vaccine and placebo recipients had similar non-spike TCR breadth, a finding consistent with the vaccine containing only spike. Higher spike-specific TCR breadth was observed in Ad26.COV2.S recipients than in placebo recipients (P = 0.0014). Substantial breadth of spike-specific CD8+ and CD4+ T cell responses was reported after vaccination.

The rearranged segments are TRBV27 and TRBJ1-5; the central 7 bases match TRBD1. Material: peripheral blood, obtained in a trial of Ad26.COV2.S vaccine versus placebo. This clonotype was obtained from a person between 18 and 65 years old who received the Ad26.COV2.S COVID-19 vaccine or a placebo. CDR3 sequence: CASSLRQGGGQPQHF. The DNA sequence is TGTGCCAGCAGTTTACGACAGGGAGGGGGTCAGCCCCAGCATTTT.